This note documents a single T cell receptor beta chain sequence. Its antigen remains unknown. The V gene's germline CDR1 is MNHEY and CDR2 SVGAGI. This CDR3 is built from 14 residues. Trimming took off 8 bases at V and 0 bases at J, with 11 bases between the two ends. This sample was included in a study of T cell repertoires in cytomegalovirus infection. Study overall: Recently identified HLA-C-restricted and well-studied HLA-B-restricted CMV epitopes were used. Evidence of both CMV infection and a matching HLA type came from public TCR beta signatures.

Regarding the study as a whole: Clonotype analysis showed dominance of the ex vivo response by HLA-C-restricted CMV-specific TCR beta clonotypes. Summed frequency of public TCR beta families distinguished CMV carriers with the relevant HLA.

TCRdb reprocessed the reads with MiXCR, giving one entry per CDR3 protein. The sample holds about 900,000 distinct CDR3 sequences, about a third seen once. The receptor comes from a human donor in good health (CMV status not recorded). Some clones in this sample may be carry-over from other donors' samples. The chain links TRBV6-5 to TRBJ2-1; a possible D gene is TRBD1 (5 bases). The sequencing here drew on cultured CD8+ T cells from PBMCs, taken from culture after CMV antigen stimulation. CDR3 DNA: TGTGCCAGCGGCGCCAGGGCCTCCTACAATGAGCAGTTCTTC. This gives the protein CASGARASYNEQFF.